A single sample gave rise to the 9 T cell receptor beta chains below, sequenced in a study of T cells in Graves' hyperthyroidism and ophthalmopathy. Researchers amplified the TCR beta CDR3 regions from RNA transcripts. An initial round of RT-PCR targeting the TCR CDR3 relied on the HTBI primer set. Via MiXCR, TCRdb re-called the multiplex PCR reads, giving one row per CDR3 protein. The sample shows about 500,000 distinct CDR3 sequences, 15% to 20% of them seen only once. The sample comprised blood. Receptors originate from a woman in her 30s with Graves' ophthalmopathy.

This clonotype turned up a few times. The J gene is TRBJ2-5, the V gene TRBV6-1, with D tentatively TRBD2 (6 bases). The CDR3 is 13 residues long. Germline-derived CDR1 and CDR2 are MNHNS and SASEGT. Between the trimmed V and J ends, which lost 6 bases and 4 bases, there was a span of 12 bases. CDR3 protein: CASRLGGPETQYF. DNA for the CDR3: TGTGCCAGCAGATTGGGGGGTCCAGAGACCCAGTACTTC.

The gene calls are TRBV29-1 and TRBJ2-5; D gene uncertain. Germline CDR1 SQVTM, CDR2 ANQGSEA. The CDR3 is 13 residues long. Trimming shortened V by 6 bases and J by 5 bases, and 16 bases separated the two germline ends. In DNA form, the CDR3 reads TGCAGCGTCTCCGGGCCGTCGGAGGAGACCCAGTACTTC. This gives the protein CSVSGPSEETQYF.

In this sample, this clonotype turned up many times. This chain links TRBV5-5 with TRBJ2-2; no firm D call. Trimming removed 1 base from V and 2 bases from J, with 6 bases in between. There are 14 residues in the CDR3. The germline V gene has CDR1 SGHKS and CDR2 YYEKEE (reference sequence). CDR3 protein: CASSLLINTGELFF. CDR3 nucleotide sequence: TGTGCCAGCAGCTTGTTGATTAACACCGGGGAGCTGTTTTTT.

This clonotype was recorded many times. The chain couples TRBV7-2 to TRBJ2-3, with 12 bases matching TRBD2. The J segment lost 2 bases and the V segment lost 2 bases, leaving 11 bases of the junction unmatched. Germline V gene sequence: CDR1 SGHTA, CDR2 FQGNSA. CDR3 size: 19 residues. In DNA form, the CDR3 reads TGTGCCAGCAGCTTACCTTCGGTTCTAGCGGGAGGGATCACAGATACGCAGTATTTT. It specifies CASSLPSVLAGGITDTQYF.

This clonotype showed up many times. The chain joins TRBV7-2 to TRBJ2-3; 10 bases are shared with TRBD2. Germline assignment: CDR1 SGHTA and CDR2 FQGNSA. The CDR3 spans 14 residues. With V trimmed by 6 bases and J by 3 bases, 3 bases remained unmatched. The CDR3 sequence is CASSTTSGTDTQYF. As DNA, the CDR3 is TGTGCCAGCAGTACGACTAGCGGGACAGATACGCAGTATTTT. The full variable domain, its missing parts supplied by reference TRBV7-2 and TRBJ2-3, is GAGVSQSPSNKVTEKGKDVELRCDPISGHTALYWYRQSLGQGLEFLIYFQGNSAPDKSGLPSDRFSAERTGGSVSTLTIQRTQQEDSAVYLCASSTTSGTDTQYFGPGTRLTVL.

This clonotype was counted ten times or more. The rearrangement links TRBV14 to TRBJ2-2; no definite D call. Germline CDR1 is SGHDN and CDR2 is FVKESK. CDR3 length equals 13 residues. Trimming took off 1 base at V and 8 bases at J, with 8 bases between the two ends. The CDR3 protein is CASSQVVMGELFF. CDR3 nucleotide sequence: TGTGCCAGCAGCCAAGTTGTGATGGGGGAGCTGTTTTTT.

This clonotype was observed many times. V and J are TRBV2 and TRBJ2-7, with 9 bases fitting TRBD2. Germline V gene data show CDR1 as SNHLY and CDR2 as FYNNEI. This CDR3 has 15 residues. J lost 1 base, V lost 6 bases, and 7 bases had no gene match. CDR3 sequence reads: CASSPGTSRSYEQYF. DNA of the CDR3: TGTGCCAGCAGCCCCGGGACTAGCAGATCCTACGAGCAGTACTTC.

The rearrangement joins TRBV10-3 to TRBJ1-4; no firm D call. V was cut by 3 bases and J by 8 bases, with 10 bases left in between. Looked up from germline, CDR1 is ENHRY and CDR2 is SYGVKD. The CDR3 runs to 13 residues. CDR3 residues: CAISDWGGEKLFF. The CDR3 DNA follows: TGTGCCATCAGTGATTGGGGTGGCGAAAAACTGTTTTTT.

This clonotype was observed at least ten times. The chain employs TRBV30 and TRBJ2-2, with D perhaps being TRBD1 or TRBD2 (6 bases each). Per germline, CDR1 GTSNPN and CDR2 SVGIG (reference sequence). Between the trimmed V and J ends, which lost 2 bases and 7 bases, there was a span of 11 bases. This CDR3 has 13 residues. CDR3 coding DNA: TGTGCCTGGAGTATCGAGGGGGGCGGGGAGCTGTTTTTT. As protein: CAWSIEGGGELFF.